This T cell receptor (beta chain) was sequenced for a study of low-dose radiotherapy and immunotherapy resistance in tumors. Background on the study: The study delivered 0.5 Gy per fraction every 2 weeks to Cohort 1, totaling 6.5 Gy.

First-strand cDNA used TRAV- and TRBV-specific primers, covering alpha and beta chains. With a V-primer adapter and a constant-region primer, TCRs were amplified for roughly 18 PCR cycles. Using its own MiXCR run on the reads, TCRdb lists one record per CDR3 protein. This sample yields approximately 12,000 distinct CDR3 sequences, of which 60% are seen a single time; less than 10% belongs to the top ten. The germline gives CDR1 MNHEY, CDR2 SVGAGI. V was cut by 8 bases and J by 9 bases, with 14 bases left in between. The CDR3 runs 12 residues. The clonotype originates from a human donor with advanced metastatic prostate, ovarian, gallbladder or colorectal cancer (not recorded which). This table probably holds off-target reads from a library built for another chain. V is TRBV6-5 and J is TRBJ2-1, with TRBD2 as a possible D gene (5 bases). The DNA for the CDR3 is TGTGCCAGCGCGGGCGACGCCGGTGAGCAGTTCTTC. Translating it yields CASAGDAGEQFF.